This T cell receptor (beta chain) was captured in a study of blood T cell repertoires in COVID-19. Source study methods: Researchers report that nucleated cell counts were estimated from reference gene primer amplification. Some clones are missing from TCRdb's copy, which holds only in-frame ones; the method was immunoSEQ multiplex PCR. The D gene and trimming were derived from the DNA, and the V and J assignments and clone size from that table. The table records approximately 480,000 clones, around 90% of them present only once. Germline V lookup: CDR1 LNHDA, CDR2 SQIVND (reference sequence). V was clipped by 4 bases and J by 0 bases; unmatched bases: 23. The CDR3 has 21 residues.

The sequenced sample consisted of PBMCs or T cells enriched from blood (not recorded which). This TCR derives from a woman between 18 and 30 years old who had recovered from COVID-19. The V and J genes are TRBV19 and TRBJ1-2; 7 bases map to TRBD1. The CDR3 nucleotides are TGTGCCAGTAGTAACCCCATAATAACCTTATACAGGGACAGCCCTAACTATGGCTACACCTTC. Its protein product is CASSNPIITLYRDSPNYGYTF.